This passage covers 19 T cell receptor beta chains from one sample sequenced in a study of blood T cell repertoires in COVID-19. The data were produced by immunoSEQ multiplex PCR, yet TCRdb's version contains in-frame clones alone and is incomplete. The table includes 150,000 to 200,000 clones, approximately 86% detected once. The source material was peripheral blood. The receptors were gathered from a woman at least 80 years old with acute or convalescent COVID-19.

This clone occurred a few times. V and J are TRBV5-6 and TRBJ2-7; 11 nucleotides line up with TRBD2. The CDR3 totals 15 residues. The V gene end was trimmed by 2 bases and the J gene end by 2 bases; junction bases not matched to a gene: 3. Germline V gene sequence: CDR1 SGHDT, CDR2 YYEEEE. The CDR3 region is CASSFSGGAAYEQYF. The CDR3 nucleotides are TGTGCCAGCAGCTTTAGCGGGGGGGCCGCCTACGAGCAGTACTTC.

This clone was detected a few times. The chain has TRBV4-1 and TRBJ1-6; D call uncertain. The V gene's germline CDR1 is MGHRA and CDR2 YSYEKL. The CDR3 length is 15 residues. V was clipped by 5 bases and J by 8 bases, with 16 bases between them. In DNA, the CDR3 is TGCGCCAGCAGCGATGGTGGGTACGCGGATTCACCCCTCCACTTT. It is translated as CASSDGGYADSPLHF.

V gene TRBV7-7 combines with J gene TRBJ2-5; weak D call: TRBD2 (5 bases). Germline V CDR1 and CDR2: SSHAT, FNYEAQ (reference sequence). The length of the CDR3 is 14 residues. V was trimmed by 3 bases and J by 4 bases, leaving 12 bases between them. CDR3 in amino acids: CASSFAGPPETQYF. As DNA, the CDR3 is TGTGCCAGCAGCTTTGCGGGCCCCCCAGAGACCCAGTACTTC.

This clone was observed once. This chain links TRBV6-5 with TRBJ1-5, with TRBD1 matching 9 bases. In germline, CDR1 is MNHEY, CDR2 SVGAGI. Trimming took 7 bases from V and 4 from J; bases not matched to a gene: 5. The CDR3 runs to 14 residues. CDR3 nucleotides: TGTGCCAGCACCTGGGACAGGGAGAATCAGCCCCAGCATTTT. This translates into CASTWDRENQPQHF.

The chain is built from TRBV5-8 and TRBJ2-5, with 16 nucleotides matching TRBD2. With 4 bases clipped from V and 5 bases from J, the junction kept 8 bases outside the gene matches. CDR3 length equals 17 residues. CDR1 SGHTS and CDR2 YDEGEE come from the germline V gene. The CDR3 is CASSGGLAGGPGETQYF. The CDR3 bases are TGTGCCAGCAGCGGGGGACTAGCGGGAGGGCCAGGCGAGACCCAGTACTTC.

The count of this clone is one. This sequence joins TRBV2 and TRBJ2-7; D is perhaps TRBD2 (6 bases). Trimming shortened V by 3 bases and J by 0 bases, and 9 bases separated the two germline ends. CDR1 SNHLY and CDR2 FYNNEI come from the germline V gene. The CDR3 has 14 amino acids. CDR3 DNA sequence: TGTGCCAGCAGTGATCAGCGGGCCTCCTACGAGCAGTACTTC. It translates to CASSDQRASYEQYF. The full variable domain, completed using reference TRBV2 and TRBJ2-7, is EPEVTQTPSHQVTQMGQEVILRCVPISNHLYFYWYRQILGQKVEFLVSFYNNEISEKSEIFDDQFSVERPDGSNFTLKIRSTKLEDSAMYFCASSDQRASYEQYFGPGTRLTVT.

The chain carries TRBV27 and TRBJ1-1; possible D gene TRBD1, 5 bases. The CDR3 loop spans 15 amino acids. Germline assignment: CDR1 MNHEY and CDR2 SMNVEV (reference sequence). Between the trimmed V and J ends, which lost 6 bases and 2 bases, there was a span of 16 bases. The DNA for the CDR3 is TGTGCCAGCAGCCCCTGGACAAGTAAAAACACTGAAGCTTTCTTT. This gives the protein CASSPWTSKNTEAFF.

This clone was counted once. The chain is built from TRBV5-1 and TRBJ1-1; 8 bases are shared with TRBD1. This CDR3 has 14 residues. Germline V gene lookup returns CDR1 SGHRS and CDR2 YFSETQ. Losses at the gene ends were 2 bases for V and 6 bases for J; bases not matched to a gene: 6. CDR3 sequence: CASSLGQGGSEAFF. The CDR3 DNA reads TGCGCCAGCAGCTTAGGACAGGGTGGGTCTGAAGCTTTCTTT.

The CDR3 region has the DNA TGTGCCAGCAGCCCTAGGGGTCAGGGCGGGGAGCTGTTTTTT. Encoded protein: CASSPRGQGGELFF. This chain uses TRBV7-3 with TRBJ2-2; perhaps TRBD1 as D (5 bases). V was pared by 5 bases and J by 7 bases, with 14 bases between. The V gene's germline CDR1 is SGHTA and CDR2 FQGTGA. The CDR3 sequence is 14 residues long.

This chain links TRBV3-1 (or the pseudogene TRBV3-2) with TRBJ2-1, with TRBD1 matching 10 bases. The germline gives CDR1 LGHDT, CDR2 YNNKEL (reference sequence). The CDR3 runs 16 residues. J lost 10 bases, V lost 1 base, and 10 bases had no gene match. The CDR3 DNA follows: TGTGCCAGCAGCCAAGCCCGGGACAGGGGCTTCACGGAGCAGTTCTTC. Translated, it gives CASSQARDRGFTEQFF.

Regarding this clone: Other DNA sequences in this sample translate to the same CDR3. The gene calls are TRBV30 and TRBJ1-4, with D possibly TRBD1 on 5 matching bases. CDR1 is GTSNPN and CDR2 is SVGIG in the germline V gene (reference sequence). The CDR3 has 12 amino acids. Trimming took off 5 bases at V and 8 bases at J, with 12 bases between the two ends. Here the CDR3 DNA reads TGTGCCTGGGGCAGGGATGGCGAAAAACTGTTTTTT. This encodes CAWGRDGEKLFF.

The chain uses TRBV7-2 and TRBJ2-7; weak D call: TRBD2 (6 bases). Trimming pared 2 bases from V and 1 base from J, leaving 18 bases between. The CDR3 covers 17 residues. Germline assignment: CDR1 SGHTA and CDR2 FQGNSA. Here the CDR3 reads CASSLPGWERASYEQYF. CDR3 nucleotide sequence: TGTGCCAGCAGCTTACCCGGATGGGAGCGGGCTTCCTACGAGCAGTACTTC.

CDR3: CASSLGGGRGNYGYTF. The CDR3 nucleotides read TGTGCCAGCAGCTTAGGAGGGGGCAGGGGGAACTATGGCTACACCTTC. This sequence joins TRBV7-9 and TRBJ1-2; the match to TRBD1 covers 7 bases. The CDR3 covers 16 residues. Trimming at V came to 1 base and at J to 2 bases, leaving 7 bases not matched to a gene. The V gene's germline CDR1 is SEHNR and CDR2 FQNEAQ (reference sequence). Together with reference TRBV7-9 and TRBJ1-2, the CDR3 gives the full variable domain: DTGVSQNPRHKITKRGQNVTFRCDPISEHNRLYWYRQTLGQGPEFLTYFQNEAQLEKSRLLSDRFSAERPKGSFSTLEIQRTEQGDSAMYLCASSLGGGRGNYGYTFGSGTRLTVV.

This clone was observed a single time. The rearrangement links TRBV11-3 to TRBJ2-3, with 8 nucleotides matching TRBD1. Germline CDR1 is SGHNT and CDR2 is YENEEA. V lost 2 bases, J lost 4 bases, and 5 bases stayed unmatched. This CDR3 comprises 15 residues. CDR3 sequence: CASSLYGQGADTQYF. The CDR3 DNA reads TGTGCCAGCAGCTTATACGGACAGGGAGCAGATACGCAGTATTTT.

As concerns this clone: Additional DNA sequences in this sample encode the identical CDR3. The gene calls are TRBV9 and TRBJ2-5; 8 bases line up with TRBD1. With 0 bases clipped from V and 5 bases from J, the junction kept 3 bases outside the gene matches. The CDR3 extends over 14 amino acids. Germline V gene sequence: CDR1 SGDLS, CDR2 YYNGEE. The CDR3 DNA follows: TGTGCCAGCAGCGTAGGACAGGGGAGGGAGACCCAGTACTTC. Amino acid sequence: CASSVGQGRETQYF.

CDR3 in DNA: TGTGCCAGCAGCCCTGGACAGGGTGGGTACGAGCAGTACTTC. Protein sequence: CASSPGQGGYEQYF. The V gene is TRBV5-4, the J gene TRBJ2-7; TRBD1 matches 8 bases. Germline lookup yields CDR1 SGHNT and CDR2 YYREEE (reference sequence). This CDR3 has 14 amino acids. The trim removed 4 bases at V and 4 bases at J, leaving 7 bases unmatched. Looking up the rest from reference TRBV5-4 and TRBJ2-7 gives the full variable domain: ETGVTQSPTHLIKTRGQQVTLRCSSQSGHNTVSWYQQALGQGPQFIFQYYREEENGRGNFPPRFSGLQFPNYSSELNVNALELDDSALYLCASSPGQGGYEQYFGPGTRLTVT.

This clone has more than one count but fewer than ten. The chain employs TRBV2 and TRBJ1-2; the D is unclear. The germline V gene has CDR1 SNHLY and CDR2 FYNNEI. Trimming left V 6 bases short and J 0 bases short, with 14 bases between. The CDR3 totals 15 residues. The CDR3 spells CASSPTQQTNYGYTF. The CDR3 DNA is TGTGCCAGCAGCCCAACCCAACAGACTAACTATGGCTACACCTTC.

The chain couples TRBV11-2 to TRBJ1-1, with D hard to call. Germline values: CDR1 SGHAT, CDR2 FQNNGV. This CDR3 region has 12 residues. With 5 bases removed from V and 5 bases from J, the gap between germline ends came to 9 bases. The CDR3 reads CASSPSVTEAFF. The CDR3 region has the DNA TGTGCCAGCAGCCCTTCAGTTACTGAAGCTTTCTTT.

This clone was counted a few times. This chain uses TRBV9 with TRBJ2-7; 9 bases align to TRBD1. The CDR3 sequence is 14 residues long. Unmatched junction bases numbered 4, after V lost 4 bases and J lost 2 bases. Germline V gene sequence: CDR1 SGDLS, CDR2 YYNGEE. CDR3 DNA sequence: TGTGCCAGCAGCTCCCGGGACAGGGCCTACGAGCAGTACTTC. As protein: CASSSRDRAYEQYF.